The source of this T cell receptor (beta chain) is a study of early T cells in non-severe SARS-CoV-2 infection. TCRdb itself ran the 5' RACE reads through MiXCR, one entry per CDR3 protein. The table has around 82,000 distinct CDR3 sequences, roughly 14% seen once. Germline V gene data show CDR1 as SGHRS and CDR2 as YFSETQ. CDR3 length equals 15 residues. V lost 2 bases and J 7 bases, leaving 16 bases between the germline ends. The V and J genes are TRBV5-1 and TRBJ2-1; weak D call: TRBD2 (6 bases). The clonotype was recovered from an adult who was a healthcare worker with PCR-confirmed SARS-CoV-2 infection or an uninfected control (not recorded which). Sequencing was carried out using whole blood. The CDR3 DNA is TGCGCCAGCAGCTTCTTTGCGGGGACTTCTAATGAGCAGTTCTTC. Protein product: CASSFFAGTSNEQFF.